Following are 27 T cell receptor beta chains from one sample sequenced in a study of T cell responses to AZD1222 COVID-19 vaccine. Profiled with immunoSEQ multiplex PCR; TCRdb holds only in-frame clones, not every one. This sample has 130,000 to 150,000 clones; roughly 90% occur once, and the top ten carry around 5%. This sample comprised peripheral blood, obtained on day 0 of AZD1222 vaccination. The source of these receptors is an adult in good health.

This clone was counted once. V is TRBV27 and J is TRBJ2-7; TRBD1 matches 7 bases. The CDR3 has 17 amino acids. Germline V lookup: CDR1 MNHEY, CDR2 SMNVEV (reference sequence). The J segment lost 0 bases and the V segment lost 4 bases, leaving 12 bases of the junction unmatched. CDR3 protein: CASSSYGEGAPSYEQYF. The CDR3 DNA reads as TGTGCCAGCAGTTCCTACGGTGAGGGGGCACCCTCCTACGAGCAGTACTTC.

The V call is TRBV30, the J call TRBJ1-6; TRBD1 is a possible D gene (6 bases). This CDR3 is built from 15 residues. Looked up from germline, CDR1 is GTSNPN and CDR2 is SVGIG (reference sequence). V was shortened by 3 bases and J by 5 bases, with 14 bases between the two germline ends. DNA for the CDR3: TGTGCCTGGAGGCTACAGGGCTTAAATAATTCACCCCTCCACTTT. Its translation: CAWRLQGLNNSPLHF.

The sample holds a few counts of this clone. The chain employs TRBV18 and TRBJ2-7; D call uncertain. The V gene lost 4 bases and the J gene lost 3 bases, with 16 bases spanning the gap. There are 15 residues in the CDR3. Germline-derived CDR1 and CDR2 are KGHSH and LQKENI. CDR3 sequence: CASSQRKTHDYEQYF. The CDR3 DNA sequence: TGTGCCAGCTCACAGAGGAAAACCCATGACTACGAGCAGTACTTC.

This rearrangement joins TRBV4-1 to TRBJ2-7; TRBD1 aligns across 8 bases. Looked up from germline, CDR1 is MGHRA and CDR2 is YSYEKL. The CDR3 loop spans 14 amino acids. J was trimmed by 1 base and V by 4 bases; bases with no gene match: 3. The CDR3 protein is CASSLGTGSYEQYF. The CDR3 region has the DNA TGCGCCAGCAGCCTAGGGACAGGTTCCTACGAGCAGTACTTC.

The chain employs TRBV6-2 or TRBV6-3 and TRBJ2-1; D unclear. Germline V gene sequence: CDR1 MNHEY, CDR2 SVGEGT. The CDR3 is 14 amino acids. The ends were cut back, 3 bases at V and 4 bases at J, with 10 bases in the middle. For the CDR3, the DNA is TGTGCCAGCAGTTATTCAGGAGAGTACAATGAGCAGTTCTTC. Its translation: CASSYSGEYNEQFF.

The chain combines TRBV5-8 with TRBJ2-5; the match to TRBD2 covers 7 bases. CDR3 size: 13 residues. The germline gives CDR1 SGHTS, CDR2 YDEGEE. The V and J ends lost 0 bases and 5 bases, in that order; junction bases with no gene match: 1. For the CDR3, the DNA is TGTGCCAGCAGCTTGGAGGGAGGGGAGACCCAGTACTTC. Protein sequence: CASSLEGGETQYF.

The genes are TRBV6-5 and TRBJ1-2, with a weak D call TRBD1 (5 bases). V was cut by 4 bases and J by 3 bases, with 18 bases left in between. The CDR3 is made up of 16 amino acids. Looked up from germline, CDR1 is MNHEY and CDR2 is SVGAGI. The CDR3 loop reads CASSLLRGTLDYGYTF. Here the CDR3 DNA reads TGTGCCAGCAGTTTGCTACGGGGGACTCTAGACTATGGCTACACCTTC.

This sequence joins TRBV5-1 and TRBJ2-2; D may correspond to TRBD1 or TRBD2 (5 bases each). Trimming took 4 bases from V and 4 from J, leaving 14 bases between them. Germline CDR1 SGHRS, CDR2 YFSETQ. The CDR3 consists of 15 residues. CDR3 protein: CASSPPSGPTGELFF. The DNA for the CDR3 is TGCGCCAGCAGCCCCCCATCGGGGCCCACCGGGGAGCTGTTTTTT.

CDR3 loop: CASSQDLGGGQGAAEAFF. As DNA, the CDR3 is TGCGCCAGCAGCCAAGATCTGGGGGGTGGACAGGGGGCAGCTGAAGCTTTCTTT. The V gene is TRBV4-3, the J gene TRBJ1-1, with 11 nucleotides matching TRBD1. With V trimmed by 0 bases and J by 6 bases, 12 bases remained unmatched. Germline V gene sequence: CDR1 LGHNA, CDR2 YSLEER. The CDR3 has 18 residues.

V usage is TRBV19 and J usage is TRBJ1-4; D remains ambiguous. Germline CDR1 is LNHDA and CDR2 is SQIVND (reference sequence). The V end lost 1 base, the J end lost 5 bases, and 11 bases lay between the germline ends. CDR3 length: 15 amino acids. DNA of the CDR3: TGTGCCAGTAGTATAGGGGCAGAATTAAATGAAAAACTGTTTTTT. Translating it yields CASSIGAELNEKLFF.

V is TRBV14 and J is TRBJ2-3; a possible D gene is TRBD1 (6 bases). Per germline, CDR1 SGHDN and CDR2 FVKESK. There are 21 residues in the CDR3. With 0 bases removed from V and 0 bases from J, the gap between germline ends came to 25 bases. The CDR3 DNA sequence: TGTGCCAGCAGCCAAGACCCTTGGGGGCATCTGGGTTTACTCAGCACAGATACGCAGTATTTT. As protein: CASSQDPWGHLGLLSTDTQYF.

This chain uses TRBV7-6 with TRBJ2-7, with 7 positions matching TRBD2. The CDR3 covers 16 residues. CDR1 is SGHVS and CDR2 is FNYEAQ in the germline V gene. V lost 5 bases, J lost 7 bases, and 17 bases stayed unmatched. The CDR3 sequence is CASSPQTSKGGYEQYF. CDR3 nucleotides: TGTGCCAGCAGCCCCCAGACTAGCAAAGGAGGGTATGAGCAGTACTTC.

The chain carries TRBV27 and TRBJ2-2; D gene uncertain. Germline V gives CDR1 MNHEY, CDR2 SMNVEV (reference sequence). This CDR3 comprises 16 residues. The V gene lost 5 bases and the J gene lost 1 base, with 14 bases spanning the gap. CDR3 in DNA: TGTGCCAGCAGTCCCAGCCCCTTCGGGAACACCGGGGAGCTGTTTTTT. Translated: CASSPSPFGNTGELFF.

The chain has TRBV29-1 and TRBJ1-2, with 10 bases lining up with TRBD1. V lost 7 bases and J lost 8; bases outside the gene matches: 4. CDR3 length: 11 amino acids. Per germline, CDR1 SQVTM and CDR2 ANQGSEA. The CDR3 region is CSAGQGDGYTF. CDR3 nucleotide sequence: TGCAGCGCCGGACAGGGGGACGGCTACACCTTC.

The rearrangement links TRBV27 to TRBJ1-1, with 7 bases identical to TRBD1. Looked up from germline, CDR1 is MNHEY and CDR2 is SMNVEV (reference sequence). V trimming: 8 bases; J trimming: 1 base; junction bases outside the gene matches: 7. CDR3 size: 14 residues. Here the CDR3 reads CASGIRQGNTEAFF. In nucleotides, the CDR3 is TGTGCCAGCGGAATAAGACAGGGGAACACTGAAGCTTTCTTT.

The gene calls are TRBV4-1 and TRBJ1-5; D is ambiguous. Trimming took off 0 bases at V and 5 bases at J, with 8 bases between the two ends. Germline V lookup: CDR1 MGHRA, CDR2 YSYEKL. CDR3 length equals 14 residues. CDR3 region: CASSQEGEDQPQHF. CDR3 in DNA: TGCGCCAGCAGCCAAGAAGGAGAAGATCAGCCCCAGCATTTT.

This clone showed up just once. The V gene is TRBV19, the J gene TRBJ2-1; a weak D match, TRBD1 (6 bases). The CDR3 totals 15 residues. Between the trimmed V and J ends, which lost 3 bases and 0 bases, there was a span of 9 bases. CDR1 LNHDA and CDR2 SQIVND come from the germline V gene (reference sequence). Written as DNA, the CDR3 is TGTGCCAGTAGTATGGGACATAGCTCCTACAATGAGCAGTTCTTC. This gives the protein CASSMGHSSYNEQFF.

The chain recombines TRBV7-9 with TRBJ2-3, with D unclear. The CDR3 has 14 residues. The V end lost 7 bases, the J end lost 1 base, and 12 bases lay between the germline ends. Germline CDR1 reads SEHNR; CDR2 reads FQNEAQ (reference sequence). The CDR3 coding sequence is TGTGCCAGCATCGAGGTATTTGGCACAGATACGCAGTATTTT. Translating it yields CASIEVFGTDTQYF.

V usage is TRBV6-1 and J usage is TRBJ1-2; D is ambiguous. The V end was cut by 1 base, the J end by 7 bases, with 7 bases between. This CDR3 contains 12 residues. Per germline, CDR1 MNHNS and CDR2 SASEGT. The CDR3 here is CASSEVVTGYTF. DNA of the CDR3: TGTGCCAGCAGTGAAGTCGTGACTGGCTACACCTTC.

This chain uses TRBV6-5 with TRBJ2-3; the D is unclear. V was clipped by 5 bases and J by 0 bases, with 9 bases between them. The CDR3 sequence is 14 residues long. CDR1 is MNHEY, CDR2 SVGAGI, per germline. This CDR3 reads CASSLRHSTDTQYF. CDR3 nucleotide sequence: TGTGCCAGCAGTCTAAGACACAGCACAGATACGCAGTATTTT.

The V gene is TRBV7-3, the J gene TRBJ2-7; 10 positions agree with TRBD2. The CDR3 consists of 21 residues. Trimming at V came to 8 bases and at J to 0 bases, leaving 25 bases not matched to a gene. Germline V gene sequence: CDR1 SGHTA, CDR2 FQGTGA. CDR3 in DNA: TGTGCCAGCGGTTTCCCTTTGGCCACTAAGCTAGCGGGAGAATACTCCTACGAGCAGTACTTC. Translation gives CASGFPLATKLAGEYSYEQYF. The full variable domain, in which reference TRBV7-3 and TRBJ2-7 provide the parts outside the CDR3, is GAGVSQTPSNKVTEKGKYVELRCDPISGHTALYWYRQSLGQGPEFLIYFQGTGAADDSGLPNDRFFAVRPEGSVSTLKIQRTERGDSAVYLCASGFPLATKLAGEYSYEQYFGPGTRLTVT.

The chain carries TRBV4-1 and TRBJ1-2; a possible D gene is TRBD1 (5 bases). The ends were cut back, 1 base at V and 3 bases at J, with 15 bases in the middle. The germline CDR1 and CDR2 sequences are MGHRA and YSYEKL. The CDR3 runs to 16 residues. The DNA of the CDR3 is TGCGCCAGCAGCCAAGCACCCGGGACGGATGACTATGGCTACACCTTC. Translating it yields CASSQAPGTDDYGYTF.

The J gene is TRBJ1-6, the V gene TRBV27; tentatively, D is TRBD1 (6 bases). Trimming cost V 3 bases and J 8 bases, with 14 bases left between them. The germline CDR1 and CDR2 sequences are MNHEY and SMNVEV (reference sequence). This CDR3 spans 15 amino acids. The CDR3 DNA reads as TGTGCCAGCAGTTTTTATAGGGGGGCCTATTCACCCCTCCACTTT. It specifies CASSFYRGAYSPLHF.

V is TRBV6-2 or TRBV6-3 and J is TRBJ1-2, with D possibly matching TRBD1 (6 bases). Germline loops: CDR1 MNHEY, CDR2 SVGEGT. The CDR3 runs to 13 residues. V was pared by 0 bases and J by 8 bases, with 10 bases between. CDR3 coding DNA: TGTGCCAGCAGTTACTCCGTCAGGGGCGGCTACACCTTC. It translates to CASSYSVRGGYTF.

The J gene is TRBJ1-5, the V gene TRBV20-1; D gene unclear. This CDR3 is built from 15 residues. V lost 3 bases and J 9 bases, leaving 21 bases between the germline ends. Germline loops: CDR1 DFQATT, CDR2 SNEGSKA (reference sequence). CDR3 protein: CSASGEGTKGRPQHF. The CDR3, as DNA: TGCAGTGCTAGTGGTGAGGGAACAAAGGGTCGGCCCCAGCATTTT.

The chain recombines TRBV19 with TRBJ2-3; 8 bases match TRBD2. The germline gives CDR1 LNHDA, CDR2 SQIVND (reference sequence). The CDR3 runs to 15 residues. The V segment lost 6 bases and the J segment 6 bases; nucleotides outside the gene matches: 11. The CDR3 here is CASSGLSGVLDTQYF. DNA for the CDR3: TGTGCCAGTAGCGGGCTTAGCGGGGTCCTGGATACGCAGTATTTT. Combining the CDR3 with reference TRBV19 and TRBJ2-3 gives the whole variable domain DGGITQSPKYLFRKEGQNVTLSCEQNLNHDAMYWYRQDPGQGLRLIYYSQIVNDFQKGDIAEGYSVSREKKESFPLTVTSAQKNPTAFYLCASSGLSGVLDTQYFGPGTRLTVL.

The chain is built from TRBV10-3 and TRBJ2-7; 13 bases agree with TRBD2. The junction had 4 bases not matched to a gene; V was cut back by 8 bases and J by 0 bases. The CDR3 loop spans 15 amino acids. Germline V gene lookup returns CDR1 ENHRY and CDR2 SYGVKD. The CDR3 nucleotides read TGTGCCATCCCGGGACTAGCGGGGCCCTCCTACGAGCAGTACTTC. This codes for CAIPGLAGPSYEQYF.